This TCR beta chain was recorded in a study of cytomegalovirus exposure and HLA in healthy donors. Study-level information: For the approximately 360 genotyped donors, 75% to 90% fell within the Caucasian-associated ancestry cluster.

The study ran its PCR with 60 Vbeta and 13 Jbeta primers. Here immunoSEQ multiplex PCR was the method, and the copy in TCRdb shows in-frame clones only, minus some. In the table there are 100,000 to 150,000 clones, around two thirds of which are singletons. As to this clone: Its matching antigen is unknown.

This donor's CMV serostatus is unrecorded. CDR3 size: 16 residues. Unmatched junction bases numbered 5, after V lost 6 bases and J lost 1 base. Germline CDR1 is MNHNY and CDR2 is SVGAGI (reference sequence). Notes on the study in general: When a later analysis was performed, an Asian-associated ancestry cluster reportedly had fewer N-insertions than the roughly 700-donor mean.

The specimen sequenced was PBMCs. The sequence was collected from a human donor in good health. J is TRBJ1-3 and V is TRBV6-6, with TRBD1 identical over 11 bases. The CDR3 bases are TGTGCCAGCAGATGGGACAGGGGGGGATCTGGAAACACCATATATTTT. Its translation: CASRWDRGGSGNTIYF.